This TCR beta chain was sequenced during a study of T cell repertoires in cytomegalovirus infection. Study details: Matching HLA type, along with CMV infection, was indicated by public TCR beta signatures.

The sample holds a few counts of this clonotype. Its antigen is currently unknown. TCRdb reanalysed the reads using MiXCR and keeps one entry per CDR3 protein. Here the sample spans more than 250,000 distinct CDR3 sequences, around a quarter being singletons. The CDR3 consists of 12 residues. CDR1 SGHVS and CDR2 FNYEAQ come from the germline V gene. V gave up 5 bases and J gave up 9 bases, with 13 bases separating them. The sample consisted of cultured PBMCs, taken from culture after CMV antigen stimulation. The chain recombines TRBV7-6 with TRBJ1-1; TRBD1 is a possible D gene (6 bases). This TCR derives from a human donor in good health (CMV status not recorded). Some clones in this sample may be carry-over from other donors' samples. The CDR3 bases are TGTGCCAGCAGCCAGATGACAGGTCAAGCTTTCTTT. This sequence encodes CASSQMTGQAFF.